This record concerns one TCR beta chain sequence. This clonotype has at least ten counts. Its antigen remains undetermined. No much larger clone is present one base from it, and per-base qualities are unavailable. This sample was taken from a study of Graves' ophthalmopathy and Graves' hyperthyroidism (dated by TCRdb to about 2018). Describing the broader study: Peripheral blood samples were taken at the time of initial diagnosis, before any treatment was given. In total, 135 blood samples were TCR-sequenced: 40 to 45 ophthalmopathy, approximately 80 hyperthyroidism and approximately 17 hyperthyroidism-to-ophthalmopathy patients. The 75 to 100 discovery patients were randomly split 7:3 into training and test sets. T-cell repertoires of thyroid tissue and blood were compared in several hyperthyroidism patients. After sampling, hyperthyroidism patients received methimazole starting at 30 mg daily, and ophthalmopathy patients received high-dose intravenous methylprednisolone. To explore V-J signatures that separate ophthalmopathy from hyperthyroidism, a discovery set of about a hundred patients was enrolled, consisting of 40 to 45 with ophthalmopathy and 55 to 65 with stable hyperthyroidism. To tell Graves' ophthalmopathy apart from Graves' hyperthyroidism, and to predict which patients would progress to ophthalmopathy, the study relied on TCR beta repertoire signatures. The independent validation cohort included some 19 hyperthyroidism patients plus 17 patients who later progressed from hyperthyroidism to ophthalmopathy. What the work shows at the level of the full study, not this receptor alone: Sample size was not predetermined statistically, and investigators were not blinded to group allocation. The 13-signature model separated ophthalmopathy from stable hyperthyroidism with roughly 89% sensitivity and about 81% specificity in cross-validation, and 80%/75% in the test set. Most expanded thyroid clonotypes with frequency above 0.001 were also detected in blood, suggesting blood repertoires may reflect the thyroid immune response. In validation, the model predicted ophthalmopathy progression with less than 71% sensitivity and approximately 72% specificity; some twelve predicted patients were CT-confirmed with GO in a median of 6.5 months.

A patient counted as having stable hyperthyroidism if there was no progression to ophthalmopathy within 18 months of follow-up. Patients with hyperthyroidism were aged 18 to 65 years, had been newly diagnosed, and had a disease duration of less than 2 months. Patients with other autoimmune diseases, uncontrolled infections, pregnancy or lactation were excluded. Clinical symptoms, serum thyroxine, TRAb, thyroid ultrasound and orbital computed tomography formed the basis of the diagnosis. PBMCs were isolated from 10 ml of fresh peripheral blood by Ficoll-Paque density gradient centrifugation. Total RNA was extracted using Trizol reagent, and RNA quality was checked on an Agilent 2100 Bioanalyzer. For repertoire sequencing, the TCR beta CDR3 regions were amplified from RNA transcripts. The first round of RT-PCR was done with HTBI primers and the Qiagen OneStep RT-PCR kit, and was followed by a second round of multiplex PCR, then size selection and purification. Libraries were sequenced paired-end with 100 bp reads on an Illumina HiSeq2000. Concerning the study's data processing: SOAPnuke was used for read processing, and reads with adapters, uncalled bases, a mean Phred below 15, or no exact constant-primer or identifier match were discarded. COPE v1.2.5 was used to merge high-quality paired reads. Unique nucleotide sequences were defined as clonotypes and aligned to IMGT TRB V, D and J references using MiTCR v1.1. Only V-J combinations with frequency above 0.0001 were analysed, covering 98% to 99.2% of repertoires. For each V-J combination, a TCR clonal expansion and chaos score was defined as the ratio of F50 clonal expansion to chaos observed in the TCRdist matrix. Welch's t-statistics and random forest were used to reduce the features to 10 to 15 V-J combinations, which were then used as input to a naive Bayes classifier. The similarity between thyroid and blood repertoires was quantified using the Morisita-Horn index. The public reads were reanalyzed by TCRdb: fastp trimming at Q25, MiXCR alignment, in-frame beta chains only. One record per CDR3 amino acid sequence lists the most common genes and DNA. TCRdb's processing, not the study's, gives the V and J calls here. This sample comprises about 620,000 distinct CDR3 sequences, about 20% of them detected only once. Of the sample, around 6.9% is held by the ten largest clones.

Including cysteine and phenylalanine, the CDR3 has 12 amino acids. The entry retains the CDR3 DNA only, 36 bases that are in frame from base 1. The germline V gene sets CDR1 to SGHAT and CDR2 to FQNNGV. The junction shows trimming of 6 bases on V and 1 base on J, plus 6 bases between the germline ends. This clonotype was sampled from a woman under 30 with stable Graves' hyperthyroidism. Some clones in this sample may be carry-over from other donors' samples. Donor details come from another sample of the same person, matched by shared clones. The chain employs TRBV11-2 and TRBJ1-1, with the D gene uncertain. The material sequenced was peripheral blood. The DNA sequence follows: TGTGCCAGCAGGGAAACGAACACTGAAGCTTTCTTT. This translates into CASRETNTEAFF.